This T cell receptor beta chain was obtained from a study of blood T cell repertoires in COVID-19. Overall study context: PBMCs, B-cell-depleted T cells, or T cells provided the cDNA or gDNA that made up the material.

Authors' data handling: From reference gene primer amplification, estimates of nucleated cell counts were derived. Here immunoSEQ multiplex PCR was the method, and the copy in TCRdb shows in-frame clones only, minus some. From that table come the V and J calls and clone size; the DNA was used to work out D and trimming. The profile covers some 220,000 clones, with about 81% appearing a single time and approximately 5.2% taken by the ten largest. Germline CDR1 KGHDR, CDR2 SFDVKD. This CDR3 has 16 residues. With 4 bases removed from V and 0 bases from J, the gap between germline ends came to 9 bases. The TCR sequence derives from a woman in her 70s with COVID-19, enrolled during active disease. Input material: peripheral blood. The rearrangement links TRBV24-1 to TRBJ2-6; no reliable D call. The CDR3 spells CATSEVTPSGANVLTF. The CDR3 bases are TGTGCCACCAGTGAGGTGACACCCTCTGGGGCCAACGTCCTGACTTTC.